This record covers a single TCR beta chain. The antigen is undetermined. Germline lookup yields CDR1 MNHEY and CDR2 SVGAGI. V shed 8 bases, J shed 0 bases, and the junction held 9 bases outside the gene matches. This CDR3 has 15 residues. Measured with immunoSEQ multiplex PCR; TCRdb has only the in-frame clones, and not every one. The data hold more than 85,000 clones, with around 90% observed a single time. This entry comes from a study of OX40 agonist ivuxolimab in advanced cancers. Turning to the study itself: Patients undergoing dose escalation presented with hepatocellular carcinoma, melanoma, renal cell or head and neck cancer. Previous treatment with anti-PD-1, anti-PD-L1 or anti-CTLA-4 therapy was allowed; 40% had received some. Males comprised 70% to 90% of the group, whose mean age was about 60 years (range 23 to 79).

Notes on the study in general: At doses 0.1 to 3.0 mg/kg, CD4+ and CD8+ clones expanded.

The V call is TRBV6-5, the J call TRBJ1-2, with 7 bases that match TRBD1. This receptor was obtained from an adult with an advanced solid tumor such as melanoma, head and neck, liver or kidney cancer. Source: CD4+ or CD8+ T cells sorted from blood, taken in a trial of the OX40 agonist ivuxolimab. CDR3 in amino acids: CASGLTGWTNYGYTF. The CDR3 DNA is TGTGCCAGCGGATTGACAGGGTGGACTAACTATGGCTACACCTTC.